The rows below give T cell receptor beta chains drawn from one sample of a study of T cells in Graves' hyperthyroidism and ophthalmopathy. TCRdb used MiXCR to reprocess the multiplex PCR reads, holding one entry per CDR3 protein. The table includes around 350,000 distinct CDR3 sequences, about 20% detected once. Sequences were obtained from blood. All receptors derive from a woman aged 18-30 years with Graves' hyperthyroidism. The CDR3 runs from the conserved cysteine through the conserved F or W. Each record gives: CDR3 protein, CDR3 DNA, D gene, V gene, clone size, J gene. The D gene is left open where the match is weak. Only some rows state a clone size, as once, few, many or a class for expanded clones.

CDR3 protein: CSADIRQGGGTEAFF; CDR3 DNA: TGCAGTGCCGATATAAGGCAGGGGGGAGGCACTGAAGCTTTCTTT; D gene: TRBD1; V gene: TRBV20-1; clone size: many; J gene: TRBJ1-1
CDR3 protein: CASRYRVSSNQPQHF; CDR3 DNA: TGTGCCAGCAGGTACAGGGTGAGCAGCAATCAGCCCCAGCATTTT; D gene: .; V gene: TRBV6-5; clone size: many; J gene: TRBJ1-5
CDR3 protein: CASSLEGGSNTGELFF; CDR3 DNA: TGCGCCAGCAGCTTGGAGGGGGGATCGAACACCGGGGAGCTGTTTTTT; D gene: .; V gene: TRBV5-1; clone size: many; J gene: TRBJ2-2
CDR3 protein: CASSDEENTEAFF; CDR3 DNA: TGTGCCAGCAGTGATGAAGAAAACACTGAAGCTTTCTTT; D gene: .; V gene: TRBV6-1; clone size: many; J gene: TRBJ1-1
CDR3 protein: CASSITGIQNTEAFF; CDR3 DNA: TGTGCCAGCAGTATTACAGGAATACAAAACACTGAAGCTTTCTTT; D gene: .; V gene: TRBV6-1; clone size: .; J gene: TRBJ1-1
CDR3 protein: CASSRGTGGAFNEAFF; CDR3 DNA: TGCGCCAGCAGCAGGGGAACAGGGGGCGCGTTTAATGAAGCTTTCTTT; D gene: TRBD1; V gene: TRBV5-1; clone size: .; J gene: TRBJ1-1
CDR3 protein: CASIIPADTEAFF; CDR3 DNA: TGTGCCAGCATCATCCCGGCGGACACTGAAGCTTTCTTT; D gene: .; V gene: TRBV6-1; clone size: many; J gene: TRBJ1-1
CDR3 protein: CASSPNRGRQPQHF; CDR3 DNA: TGTGCCAGCAGCCCAAACAGGGGGAGACAGCCCCAGCATTTT; D gene: TRBD1; V gene: TRBV12-3/TRBV12-4; clone size: many; J gene: TRBJ1-5
CDR3 protein: CASSFRAGLVGNTIYF; CDR3 DNA: TGTGCCAGCAGTTTTCGCGCAGGGCTGGTTGGAAACACCATATATTTT; D gene: .; V gene: TRBV27; clone size: many; J gene: TRBJ1-3
CDR3 protein: CAIGGQGAFSGYTF; CDR3 DNA: TGTGCCATCGGGGGACAGGGGGCTTTTTCTGGCTACACCTTC; D gene: TRBD1; V gene: TRBV10-3; clone size: many; J gene: TRBJ1-2
CDR3 protein: CASSHGLAGVTGELFF; CDR3 DNA: TGCGCCAGCAGCCACGGACTAGCGGGGGTCACCGGGGAGCTGTTTTTT; D gene: TRBD2; V gene: TRBV4-1; clone size: many; J gene: TRBJ2-2
CDR3 protein: CASSFVGADTQYF; CDR3 DNA: TGTGCCAGCAGCTTTGTGGGGGCAGATACGCAGTATTTT; D gene: .; V gene: TRBV7-8; clone size: many; J gene: TRBJ2-3
CDR3 protein: CAWSEGTRMPQHF; CDR3 DNA: TGTGCCTGGAGTGAGGGCACCCGTATGCCCCAGCATTTT; D gene: .; V gene: TRBV30; clone size: .; J gene: TRBJ1-5
CDR3 protein: CASSEQVDYGYTF; CDR3 DNA: TGTGCCAGCAGTGAACAGGTAGACTATGGCTACACCTTC; D gene: .; V gene: TRBV6-1; clone size: many; J gene: TRBJ1-2
CDR3 protein: CASSISATGPRAYEQYF; CDR3 DNA: TGTGCCAGTAGTATATCGGCGACAGGTCCGCGGGCCTACGAGCAGTACTTC; D gene: .; V gene: TRBV19; clone size: many; J gene: TRBJ2-7
CDR3 protein: CASSSPAGASYEQYF; CDR3 DNA: TGTGCCAGCAGTAGCCCCGCGGGAGCTTCCTACGAGCAGTACTTC; D gene: TRBD2; V gene: TRBV27; clone size: many; J gene: TRBJ2-7
CDR3 protein: CAYHRQNTGELFF; CDR3 DNA: TGTGCCTACCATCGACAGAACACCGGGGAGCTGTTTTTT; D gene: .; V gene: TRBV30; clone size: many; J gene: TRBJ2-2
CDR3 protein: CASSPGRLAGRSGDLFF; CDR3 DNA: TGTGCCAGCAGCCCAGGAAGACTAGCGGGGCGGTCCGGGGATCTGTTTTTT; D gene: TRBD2; V gene: TRBV11-2; clone size: .; J gene: TRBJ2-2
CDR3 protein: CASSSAGTDSYEQYF; CDR3 DNA: TGTGCCAGCAGCTCCGCCGGGACAGATTCCTACGAGCAGTACTTC; D gene: TRBD1; V gene: TRBV6-5; clone size: many; J gene: TRBJ2-7
CDR3 protein: CASSFSDDQPQHF; CDR3 DNA: TGTGCCAGCAGCTTTTCCGATGATCAGCCCCAGCATTTT; D gene: .; V gene: TRBV11-2; clone size: many; J gene: TRBJ1-5
CDR3 protein: CASSYDYGGSETQYF; CDR3 DNA: TGTGCCAGCAGTTACGATTATGGGGGGTCGGAGACCCAGTACTTC; D gene: .; V gene: TRBV6-5; clone size: many; J gene: TRBJ2-5
CDR3 protein: CASSLQGVGYTGELFF; CDR3 DNA: TGTGCCAGCAGCCTACAGGGGGTTGGCTACACCGGGGAGCTGTTTTTT; D gene: TRBD1; V gene: TRBV11-1; clone size: .; J gene: TRBJ2-2
CDR3 protein: CASNRLTDVGQGDGYTF; CDR3 DNA: TGTGCCAGCAACCGGTTGACGGATGTCGGACAGGGGGATGGCTACACCTTC; D gene: TRBD1; V gene: TRBV12-3/TRBV12-4; clone size: many; J gene: TRBJ1-2
CDR3 protein: CSSRQGPNTEAFF; CDR3 DNA: TGCAGTTCCAGACAGGGCCCTAACACTGAAGCTTTCTTT; D gene: TRBD1; V gene: TRBV20-1; clone size: many; J gene: TRBJ1-1
CDR3 protein: CASRKVGLGETQYF; CDR3 DNA: TGTGCCAGCAGGAAAGTGGGATTAGGGGAGACCCAGTACTTC; D gene: .; V gene: TRBV14; clone size: few; J gene: TRBJ2-5
CDR3 protein: CASSLSKMMNTEAFF; CDR3 DNA: TGTGCCAGCAGTTTATCAAAAATGATGAACACTGAAGCTTTCTTT; D gene: .; V gene: TRBV6-5; clone size: .; J gene: TRBJ1-1
CDR3 protein: CASTLWGRRNTIYF; CDR3 DNA: TGTGCCAGCACCCTATGGGGGAGGCGGAACACCATATATTTT; D gene: .; V gene: TRBV12-3/TRBV12-4; clone size: .; J gene: TRBJ1-3
CDR3 protein: CACGGNTIYF; CDR3 DNA: TGTGCCTGTGGGGGAAACACCATATATTTT; D gene: .; V gene: TRBV30; clone size: many; J gene: TRBJ1-3
CDR3 protein: CASSLFRETQYF; CDR3 DNA: TGTGCCAGCAGCTTGTTCCGGGAGACCCAGTACTTC; D gene: .; V gene: TRBV5-6; clone size: many; J gene: TRBJ2-5
CDR3 protein: CASSFRKAFF; CDR3 DNA: TGTGCCAGCAGTTTTCGTAAGGCTTTCTTT; D gene: .; V gene: TRBV28; clone size: many; J gene: TRBJ1-1
CDR3 protein: CTEGLGELGEAFF; CDR3 DNA: TGCACCGAGGGATTGGGCGAGTTGGGAGAAGCTTTCTTT; D gene: .; V gene: TRBV20-1; clone size: many; J gene: TRBJ1-1
CDR3 protein: CATSRAGTEAFF; CDR3 DNA: TGTGCCACCAGCAGAGCCGGGACTGAAGCTTTCTTT; D gene: .; V gene: TRBV15; clone size: many; J gene: TRBJ1-1
CDR3 protein: CATSDSWTGNTGELFF; CDR3 DNA: TGTGCCACCAGTGACTCTTGGACAGGGAACACCGGGGAGCTGTTTTTT; D gene: TRBD1; V gene: TRBV24-1; clone size: .; J gene: TRBJ2-2
CDR3 protein: CASSGQGAFQPQHF; CDR3 DNA: TGTGCCAGCAGTGGACAGGGGGCGTTCCAGCCCCAGCATTTT; D gene: TRBD1; V gene: TRBV6-1; clone size: many; J gene: TRBJ1-5
CDR3 protein: CASSLFAGLSYEQYF; CDR3 DNA: TGCGCCAGCAGCTTGTTTGCGGGGCTTTCCTACGAGCAGTACTTC; D gene: .; V gene: TRBV5-1; clone size: many; J gene: TRBJ2-7
CDR3 protein: CASRSRTYGYTF; CDR3 DNA: TGTGCCAGCAGATCACGGACCTATGGCTACACCTTC; D gene: .; V gene: TRBV2; clone size: many; J gene: TRBJ1-2
CDR3 protein: CASSEAGGAGRGYTF; CDR3 DNA: TGTGCCAGCAGTGAAGCAGGAGGCGCAGGGAGAGGCTACACCTTC; D gene: .; V gene: TRBV6-1; clone size: few; J gene: TRBJ1-2
CDR3 protein: CASSVGRVNTGELFF; CDR3 DNA: TGTGCCAGCAGCGTCGGACGGGTGAACACCGGGGAGCTGTTTTTT; D gene: .; V gene: TRBV12-3/TRBV12-4; clone size: few; J gene: TRBJ2-2
CDR3 protein: CASSLGGQGSTQYF; CDR3 DNA: TGTGCCAGCAGCTTAGGGGGACAGGGGTCGACCCAGTACTTC; D gene: TRBD1; V gene: TRBV11-2; clone size: .; J gene: TRBJ2-5
CDR3 protein: CASSPRQGVDTEAFF; CDR3 DNA: TGTGCCAGCAGTCCAAGACAGGGGGTAGACACTGAAGCTTTCTTT; D gene: TRBD1; V gene: TRBV6-1; clone size: .; J gene: TRBJ1-1
CDR3 protein: CASSVDRAIDEQYF; CDR3 DNA: TGTGCCAGCAGTGTGGACCGGGCCATTGACGAGCAGTACTTC; D gene: .; V gene: TRBV2; clone size: many; J gene: TRBJ2-7
CDR3 protein: CASSAITGRYEQYF; CDR3 DNA: TGTGCCAGCAGCGCGATAACCGGGAGATACGAGCAGTACTTC; D gene: .; V gene: TRBV2; clone size: many; J gene: TRBJ2-7
CDR3 protein: CATSDPRPGGREETQYF; CDR3 DNA: TGTGCCACCAGTGACCCCCGGCCTGGGGGAAGAGAAGAGACCCAGTACTTC; D gene: .; V gene: TRBV24-1; clone size: many; J gene: TRBJ2-5
CDR3 protein: CASSQRDGETYEQYF; CDR3 DNA: TGTGCCAGCAGCCAACGGGACGGGGAGACCTACGAGCAGTACTTC; D gene: .; V gene: TRBV4-2; clone size: many; J gene: TRBJ2-7
CDR3 protein: CASTDRSGTLLFWQYF; CDR3 DNA: TGTGCCAGCACCGACCGTAGCGGGACCTTACTGTTCTGGCAGTACTTC; D gene: TRBD2; V gene: TRBV6-1; clone size: .; J gene: TRBJ2-7
CDR3 protein: CASQVTGYGYTF; CDR3 DNA: TGCGCCAGCCAGGTTACTGGCTATGGCTACACCTTC; D gene: .; V gene: TRBV4-1; clone size: many; J gene: TRBJ1-2
CDR3 protein: CASSLTTGGGYGYTF; CDR3 DNA: TGTGCCAGCAGCCTAACGACAGGGGGGGGCTATGGCTACACCTTC; D gene: TRBD1; V gene: TRBV7-6; clone size: .; J gene: TRBJ1-2
CDR3 protein: CASSFYRDPYEQYF; CDR3 DNA: TGTGCCAGCAGTTTTTACAGGGACCCCTACGAGCAGTACTTC; D gene: .; V gene: TRBV28; clone size: many; J gene: TRBJ2-7
CDR3 protein: CSASFGADTQYF; CDR3 DNA: TGCAGTGCTAGTTTCGGGGCTGATACGCAGTATTTT; D gene: .; V gene: TRBV20-1; clone size: .; J gene: TRBJ2-3
CDR3 protein: CASSRTADSGNTIYF; CDR3 DNA: TGTGCCAGCAGTCGGACCGCCGATTCTGGAAACACCATATATTTT; D gene: .; V gene: TRBV2; clone size: many; J gene: TRBJ1-3
CDR3 protein: CASSIVPENTEAFF; CDR3 DNA: TGTGCCAGTAGTATAGTGCCAGAAAACACTGAAGCTTTCTTT; D gene: .; V gene: TRBV19; clone size: many; J gene: TRBJ1-1
CDR3 protein: CASSRDSRNYGYTF; CDR3 DNA: TGTGCCAGTAGCCGGGACAGCAGAAACTATGGCTACACCTTC; D gene: TRBD1; V gene: TRBV19; clone size: many; J gene: TRBJ1-2
CDR3 protein: CASSLDVTGGNEQYF; CDR3 DNA: TGTGCCAGCAGCCTAGACGTGACAGGGGGAAACGAGCAGTACTTC; D gene: TRBD1; V gene: TRBV11-2; clone size: .; J gene: TRBJ2-7
CDR3 protein: CASSQGLAGAYEQYF; CDR3 DNA: TGTGCCAGCAGCCAGGGACTAGCGGGGGCGTACGAGCAGTACTTC; D gene: TRBD2; V gene: TRBV7-3; clone size: many; J gene: TRBJ2-7
CDR3 protein: CASSGGTFNQETQYF; CDR3 DNA: TGTGCCAGCAGCGGCGGGACATTCAACCAAGAGACCCAGTACTTC; D gene: .; V gene: TRBV9; clone size: many; J gene: TRBJ2-5
CDR3 protein: CASSIKSRSGGAGYGYTF; CDR3 DNA: TGTGCCAGCAGCATTAAATCCCGATCAGGGGGCGCCGGCTATGGCTACACCTTC; D gene: TRBD1; V gene: TRBV11-2; clone size: .; J gene: TRBJ1-2
CDR3 protein: CASSSDRVRKTQYF; CDR3 DNA: TGCGCCAGCAGCTCGGACAGGGTGAGGAAGACCCAGTACTTC; D gene: TRBD1; V gene: TRBV5-1; clone size: .; J gene: TRBJ2-5
CDR3 protein: CASSLESTRVDTEAFF; CDR3 DNA: TGTGCCAGCAGCTTAGAGAGCACCAGGGTGGACACTGAAGCTTTCTTT; D gene: .; V gene: TRBV11-2; clone size: .; J gene: TRBJ1-1
CDR3 protein: CAWSTDNSPYEQYF; CDR3 DNA: TGTGCCTGGAGTACAGACAATTCCCCCTACGAGCAGTACTTC; D gene: .; V gene: TRBV30; clone size: few; J gene: TRBJ2-7